These T cell receptor beta chains were read from a single sample in a study of T cell responses to AZD1222 COVID-19 vaccine. Generated by immunoSEQ multiplex PCR, the TCRdb table keeps only in-frame clones and is missing some. Here the sample spans 150,000 to 180,000 clones, about 88% being singletons. The sample consisted of peripheral blood, taken on day 0 of AZD1222 vaccination. The receptors come from an adult in good health. CDR3s include the opening cysteine and the closing phenylalanine or tryptophan. D genes are given only for firm matches. A clone size is listed for some rows: how often the clone was seen (once, few, many), or a class if it is expanded.

j_call clone_size d_call v_call cdr3_nt cdr3_aa
TRBJ2-5 - TRBD2 TRBV7-6 TGTGCCAGCAGCTTCGGGGCGGGGGGACAAGAGACCCAGTACTTC CASSFGAGGQETQYF
TRBJ1-1 - - TRBV27 TGTGCCAGCAGTTTAGTCTCTAGGAGTGAAGCTTTCTTT CASSLVSRSEAFF
TRBJ2-2 - TRBD1 TRBV28 TGTGCCAGCAGTTTAATTTGGGGGACAGCGAACACCGGGGAGCTGTTTTTT CASSLIWGTANTGELFF
TRBJ1-6 few - TRBV4-3 TGCGCCAGCAGCCAAGATCTTTCGGGGGGCTTTTATAATTCACCCCTCCACTTT CASSQDLSGGFYNSPLHF
TRBJ1-6 few TRBD1 TRBV5-1 TGCGCCAGCAGCACCGGGACAGCCTTAAGGAATTCACCCCTCCACTTT CASSTGTALRNSPLHF
TRBJ2-7 - TRBD2 TRBV7-2 TGTGCCAGCAGCCTAAAGGCGGGGGGCCTCTACGAGCAGTACTTC CASSLKAGGLYEQYF
TRBJ2-3 - - TRBV6-5 TGTGCCAGCAGTTACGGGAACACAGATACGCAGTATTTT CASSYGNTDTQYF
TRBJ1-3 - - TRBV9 TGTGCCAACAGCGTTTCAGGGGAAACTGGAAACACCATATATTTT CANSVSGETGNTIYF
TRBJ1-5 - TRBD1 TRBV19 TGTGCCAGTATTACAGGGGGTGGAAGCAATCAGCCCCAGCATTTT CASITGGGSNQPQHF
TRBJ1-1 - - TRBV19 TGTGCCAGTAGTTCAGGGCCCTTTGGAGGGACTGAAGCTTTCTTT CASSSGPFGGTEAFF
TRBJ1-5 - - TRBV2 TGTGCCAGCAGTGTTGAAGGGAATCAGCCCCAGCATTTT CASSVEGNQPQHF
TRBJ2-1 - - TRBV9 TGTGCCAGCAGCGTAGCGGGGGCCAATGAGCAGTTCTTC CASSVAGANEQFF
TRBJ1-1 - - TRBV9 TGTGCCAGCAGCGTAGGGAGGATGAACACTGAAGCTTTCTTT CASSVGRMNTEAFF
TRBJ1-2 - - TRBV5-8 TGTGCCAGCTCTCCCCGGGGGCCCCCTAACTATGGCTACACCTTC CASSPRGPPNYGYTF